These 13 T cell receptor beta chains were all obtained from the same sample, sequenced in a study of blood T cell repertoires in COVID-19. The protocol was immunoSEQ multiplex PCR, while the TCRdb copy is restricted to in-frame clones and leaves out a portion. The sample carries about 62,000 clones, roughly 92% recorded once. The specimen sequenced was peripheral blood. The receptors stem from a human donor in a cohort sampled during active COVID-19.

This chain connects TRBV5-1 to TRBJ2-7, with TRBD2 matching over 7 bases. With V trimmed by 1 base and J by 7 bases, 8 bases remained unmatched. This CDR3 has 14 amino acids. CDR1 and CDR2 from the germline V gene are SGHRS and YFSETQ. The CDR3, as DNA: TGCGCCAGCAGCTTGTCGGCGGGGGAGGAGGAGCAGTACTTC. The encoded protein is CASSLSAGEEEQYF.

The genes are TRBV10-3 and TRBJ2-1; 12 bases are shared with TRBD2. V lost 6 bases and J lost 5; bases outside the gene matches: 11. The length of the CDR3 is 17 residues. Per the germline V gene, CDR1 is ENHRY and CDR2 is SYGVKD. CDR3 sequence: CAIRQRLAGVGNNEQFF. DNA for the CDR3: TGTGCCATCAGACAACGACTAGCGGGAGTGGGGAACAATGAGCAGTTCTTC.

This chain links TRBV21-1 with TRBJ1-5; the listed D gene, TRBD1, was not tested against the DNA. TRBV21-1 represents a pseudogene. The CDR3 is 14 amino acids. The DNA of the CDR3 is TGTGCCAGCAGCACCAACAGGGGCAATCAGCCCCAGCATTTT. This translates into CASSTNRGNQPQHF.

This chain's CDR3 is CASSFRGARLTDTQYF. The CDR3 DNA follows: TGTGCCAGCAGTTTCCGGGGGGCGCGTCTCACAGATACGCAGTATTTT. The rearrangement links TRBV27 to TRBJ2-3, with D possibly TRBD2 on 7 matching bases. The V gene lost 3 bases and the J gene lost 2 bases, with 15 bases spanning the gap. This CDR3 has 16 residues. Germline-derived CDR1 and CDR2 are MNHEY and SMNVEV (reference sequence).

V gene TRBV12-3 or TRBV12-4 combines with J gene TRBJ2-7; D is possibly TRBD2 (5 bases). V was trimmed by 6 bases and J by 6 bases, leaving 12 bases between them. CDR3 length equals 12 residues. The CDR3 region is CASSDGGVEQYF. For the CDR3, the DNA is TGTGCCAGCAGCGATGGAGGTGTCGAGCAGTACTTC.

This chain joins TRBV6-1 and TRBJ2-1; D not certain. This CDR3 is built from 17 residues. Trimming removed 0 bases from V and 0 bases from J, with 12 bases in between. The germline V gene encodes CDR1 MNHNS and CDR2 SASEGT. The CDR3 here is CASSEAHKSLSYNEQFF. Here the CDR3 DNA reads TGTGCCAGCAGTGAAGCGCATAAGAGCCTCTCCTACAATGAGCAGTTCTTC.

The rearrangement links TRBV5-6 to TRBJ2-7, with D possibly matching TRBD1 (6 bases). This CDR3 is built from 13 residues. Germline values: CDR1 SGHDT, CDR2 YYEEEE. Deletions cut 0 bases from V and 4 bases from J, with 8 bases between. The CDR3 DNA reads TGTGCCAGCAGCTTGGGGACAGAGTACGAGCAGTACTTC. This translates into CASSLGTEYEQYF.

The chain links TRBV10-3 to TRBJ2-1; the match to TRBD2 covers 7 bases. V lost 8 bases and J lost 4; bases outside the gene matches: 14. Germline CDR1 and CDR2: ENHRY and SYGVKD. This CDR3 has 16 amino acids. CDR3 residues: CAISPLAQRGYNEQFF. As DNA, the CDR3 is TGTGCCATCTCCCCCTTGGCCCAGCGGGGATACAATGAGCAGTTCTTC.

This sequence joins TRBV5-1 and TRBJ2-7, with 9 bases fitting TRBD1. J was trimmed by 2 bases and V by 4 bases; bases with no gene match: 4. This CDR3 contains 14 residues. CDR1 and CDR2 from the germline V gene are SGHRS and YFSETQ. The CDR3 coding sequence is TGCGCCAGCAGCGCGGGACAGGGCCCCTACGAGCAGTACTTC. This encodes CASSAGQGPYEQYF.

This CDR3 reads CASSGGHRGPSGNTIYF. In DNA form, the CDR3 reads TGTGCCAGCAGCGGGGGACACAGGGGGCCCTCTGGAAACACCATATATTTT. The gene calls are TRBV9 and TRBJ1-3, with 9 bases fitting TRBD1. CDR1 is SGDLS, CDR2 YYNGEE, per germline. The trim removed 3 bases at V and 0 bases at J, leaving 7 bases unmatched. The length of the CDR3 is 17 residues.

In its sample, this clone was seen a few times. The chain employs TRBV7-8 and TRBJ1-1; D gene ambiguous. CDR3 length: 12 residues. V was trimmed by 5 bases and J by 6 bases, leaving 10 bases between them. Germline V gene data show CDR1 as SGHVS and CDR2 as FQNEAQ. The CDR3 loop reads CASSLRTSEAFF. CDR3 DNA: TGTGCCAGCAGCCTCAGGACTTCTGAAGCTTTCTTT.

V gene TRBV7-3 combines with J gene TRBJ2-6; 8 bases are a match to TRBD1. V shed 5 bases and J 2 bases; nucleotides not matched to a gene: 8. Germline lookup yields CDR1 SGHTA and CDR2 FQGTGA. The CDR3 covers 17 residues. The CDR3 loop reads CASSPGQGRAGANVLTF. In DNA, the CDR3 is TGTGCCAGCAGCCCCGGACAGGGAAGGGCTGGGGCCAACGTCCTGACTTTC. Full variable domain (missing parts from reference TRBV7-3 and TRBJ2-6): GAGVSQTPSNKVTEKGKYVELRCDPISGHTALYWYRQSLGQGPEFLIYFQGTGAADDSGLPNDRFFAVRPEGSVSTLKIQRTERGDSAVYLCASSPGQGRAGANVLTFGAGSRLTVL.

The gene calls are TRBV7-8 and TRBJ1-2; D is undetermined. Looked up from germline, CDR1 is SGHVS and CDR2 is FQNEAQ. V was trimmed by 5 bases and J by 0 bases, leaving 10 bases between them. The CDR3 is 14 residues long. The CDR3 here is CASSPSNTNYGYTF. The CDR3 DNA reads TGTGCCAGCAGCCCGTCCAACACTAACTATGGCTACACCTTC.